The 27 T cell receptor beta chains below come from one sample, sequenced in a study of prognosis after radiotherapy for stage I lung cancer (dated by TCRdb to about 2021). Instrument on record: Illumina HiSeq 3000. Two rounds of multiplex PCR were used to amplify the TCR beta CDR3 region from genomic DNA. The first PCR round used primers specific to each TRBV and TRBJ gene, and the primer sequences were filed in Chinese patent CN105087789A. TCRdb applied fastp at Q25 and MiXCR to the public reads, then kept only in-frame beta chains. Rows merge per CDR3 protein into single entries with the most common DNA and genes. This sample holds 45,000 to 60,000 distinct CDR3 sequences; less than 35% were observed only once. The biggest ten clones account for about 9.2% of the sample. The specimen was PBMCs, collected before or after stereotactic body radiation therapy (not recorded which). The receptors derive from a donor aged 50 or older with non-small cell lung cancer.

The genes are TRBV20-1 and TRBJ2-7; 10 bases are a match to TRBD2. V dropped 0 bases and J dropped 2; count of bases not matched to a gene: 4. Germline CDR1 and CDR2: DFQATT and SNEGSKA (reference sequence). The CDR3 sequence is 15 residues long. CDR3 DNA sequence: TGCAGTGCTAGAGAAGGGCTAGCGGGAGCCTACGAGCAGTACTTC. Translation: CSAREGLAGAYEQYF.

This clonotype was detected only once. The chain is built from TRBV7-2 and TRBJ2-5; D remains ambiguous. This CDR3 has 12 residues. V lost 8 bases to trimming and J lost 4 bases, with 11 bases between them. Germline V gene sequence: CDR1 SGHTA, CDR2 FQGNSA. The CDR3 DNA follows: TGTGCCAGCTTTCCTCCTGGAGAGACCCAGTACTTC. This gives the protein CASFPPGETQYF.

Many counts were recorded for this clonotype. The chain joins TRBV12-3 or TRBV12-4 to TRBJ1-4, with no clear D. CDR3 length equals 16 residues. Trimming stripped 5 bases from V and 8 bases from J, with 21 bases between. For the CDR3, the DNA is TGTGCCAGCAGTCTGGGCACGGGGTTGATTGAAGAAAAACTGTTTTTT. Its protein product is CASSLGTGLIEEKLFF.

This clonotype was picked up many times. The chain has TRBV28 and TRBJ2-1; D gene uncertain. The germline gives CDR1 MDHEN, CDR2 SYDVKM. The ends were cut back, 9 bases at V and 9 bases at J, with 9 bases in the middle. The CDR3 extends over 10 amino acids. CDR3 sequence (DNA): TGTGCCAGTGGACGCTTTGAGCAGTTCTTC. It specifies CASGRFEQFF.

Remarks on this clonotype: Since a much larger clone is just one base distant, this may be a read error. V and J are TRBV5-8 and TRBJ2-5, with TRBD1 matching 7 bases. CDR1 is SGHTS, CDR2 YDEGEE, per germline. The CDR3 totals 15 residues. The CDR3 region is CANSLEGGGGETQYF. The CDR3 coding sequence is TGTGCCAACAGCTTGGAAGGGGGCGGCGGAGAGACCCAGTACTTC.

Concerning this clonotype: A read error is likely here: a far larger clone is one base away. This chain connects TRBV9 to TRBJ2-5; a weak D match, TRBD2 (6 bases). The J call may be incorrect, as the DNA end agrees better with TRBJ2-1. The CDR3 runs to 16 residues. Per the germline V gene, CDR1 is SGDLS and CDR2 is YYNGEE. CDR3 amino acids: CASSGLSGVYYNEQFF. Here the CDR3 DNA reads TGTGCCAGCAGCGGTCTATCGGGAGTTTACTACAATGAGCAGTTCTTC.

This clonotype showed up many times. The chain uses TRBV7-9 and TRBJ2-1; D unclear. V dropped 5 bases and J dropped 10 bases, with 12 bases sitting between them. Looked up from germline, CDR1 is SEHNR and CDR2 is FQNEAQ (reference sequence). The CDR3 sequence is 12 residues long. The CDR3 loop reads CASSDGYGEQFF. CDR3 DNA: TGTGCCAGCAGCGACGGCTATGGGGAGCAGTTCTTC.

This clonotype was picked up many times. The chain combines TRBV9 with TRBJ2-1, with 7 bases lining up with TRBD2. Germline V gene lookup returns CDR1 SGDLS and CDR2 YYNGEE. CDR3 size: 17 residues. The junction had 12 bases not matched to a gene; V was cut back by 1 base and J by 5 bases. The CDR3: CASSVITGGSGDNEQFF. As DNA, the CDR3 is TGTGCCAGCAGCGTAATCACGGGCGGGAGTGGGGACAATGAGCAGTTCTTC.

In the case of this clonotype: With a much larger clone just one base away, this may be a read error. The chain recombines TRBV4-1 with TRBJ2-1, with 11 positions matching TRBD2. Germline CDR1 and CDR2: MGHRA and YSYEKL. The CDR3 covers 16 residues. Trimming removed 8 bases from V and 3 bases from J; junction bases left unmatched: 9. The CDR3 sequence: CASGLTGLAGYNEQFF. CDR3 in DNA: TGCGCCAGCGGCCTAACAGGACTAGCGGGCTACAATGAGCAGTTCTTC.

This clonotype occurred once. In nucleotides, the CDR3 is TGTGCCAGCAGTTTAAATGCCTGGGGACCATCTGGGGCCAACGTCCTGACTTTC. Translating it yields CASSLNAWGPSGANVLTF. The rearrangement joins TRBV28 to TRBJ2-6; D may correspond to TRBD1 or TRBD2 (5 bases each). V was shortened by 2 bases and J by 1 base, with 15 bases between the two germline ends. Per germline, CDR1 MDHEN and CDR2 SYDVKM. The CDR3 extends over 18 amino acids.

This clonotype was counted between two and nine times. Since a much larger clone is just one base distant, this may be a read error. V usage is TRBV6-2 or TRBV6-3 and J usage is TRBJ2-7; TRBD1 agrees at 9 bases. Germline CDR1 reads MNHEY; CDR2 reads SVGEGT. The CDR3 is 20 residues long. The V and J ends lost 3 bases and 7 bases, in that order; junction bases with no gene match: 25. In nucleotides, the CDR3 is TGTGCCAGCAGTTATTATTCCCCGGGACAGGGCCCCCAGTCCCCTTGGGAGCAGTACTTC. Its protein is CASSYYSPGQGPQSPWEQYF.

This clonotype was detected once. The chain joins TRBV28 to TRBJ2-3; the match to TRBD2 covers 9 bases. The CDR3 is made up of 19 amino acids. V trimming: 3 bases; J trimming: 0 bases; junction bases outside the gene matches: 13. Germline V lookup: CDR1 MDHEN, CDR2 SYDVKM. In DNA form, the CDR3 reads TGTGCCAGCAGTTTCGACAGGCAATATAGCGGGGGCAGCACAGATACGCAGTATTTT. Its protein product is CASSFDRQYSGGSTDTQYF.

Ten or more counts support this clonotype. The rearrangement links TRBV18 to TRBJ2-1, with D maybe TRBD2 (5 bases). From germline, CDR1 is KGHSH and CDR2 LQKENI. Deletions cut 3 bases from V and 5 bases from J, with 14 bases between. The length of the CDR3 is 15 residues. This CDR3 reads CASSPRARVHNEQFF. For the CDR3, the DNA is TGTGCCAGCTCACCGAGAGCGAGGGTCCACAATGAGCAGTTCTTC.

This clonotype was detected ten times or more. This chain connects TRBV5-1 to TRBJ1-2; no definite D call. The length of the CDR3 is 14 residues. Germline CDR1 SGHRS, CDR2 YFSETQ. V gave up 0 bases and J gave up 4 bases, with 10 bases separating them. CDR3 bases: TGCGCCAGCAGCTTGGTCTCGCCGGGCTATGGCTACACCTTC. Its protein product is CASSLVSPGYGYTF.

This clonotype was found many times. This chain connects TRBV18 to TRBJ1-1; D gene uncertain. Germline CDR1 is KGHSH and CDR2 is LQKENI. CDR3 length equals 13 residues. Between the trimmed V and J ends, which lost 3 bases and 1 base, there was a span of 6 bases. CDR3 nucleotides: TGTGCCAGCTCACCGTCACCGAACACTGAAGCTTTCTTT. Translation gives CASSPSPNTEAFF.

This clonotype was found many times. The rearrangement uses TRBV20-1 and TRBJ1-1; D is ambiguous. This CDR3 spans 14 amino acids. CDR1 DFQATT and CDR2 SNEGSKA come from the germline V gene (reference sequence). Trimming left V 0 bases short and J 6 bases short, with 14 bases between. Here the CDR3 reads CSARDQLTVSEAFF. The CDR3 nucleotides read TGCAGTGCTAGAGATCAACTCACCGTGTCTGAAGCTTTCTTT.

This clonotype was recorded at least ten times. The chain joins TRBV28 to TRBJ1-4; D is possibly TRBD1 (6 bases). Per germline, CDR1 MDHEN and CDR2 SYDVKM. CDR3 length equals 15 residues. V lost 4 bases to trimming and J lost 6 bases, with 15 bases between them. DNA for the CDR3: TGTGCCAGCAGTTCCCCCGGGACATCGGATGAAAAACTGTTTTTT. The encoded protein is CASSSPGTSDEKLFF.

In the case of this clonotype: A much larger clone lies one base from this, so it may be a read error. The CDR3 spells CSSSLTPGLAEETQYF. For the CDR3, the DNA is TGTTCCAGCAGCCTCACACCGGGACTAGCGGAAGAGACCCAGTACTTC. V usage is TRBV6-4 and J usage is TRBJ2-5; 11 bases line up with TRBD2. CDR1 is MRHNA and CDR2 is SNTAGT in the germline V gene. This CDR3 contains 16 residues.

This clonotype was detected many times. The chain is built from TRBV12-3 or TRBV12-4 and TRBJ2-5, with 7 bases lining up with TRBD1. The CDR3 is 14 amino acids. V gave up 5 bases and J gave up 9 bases; unmatched junction bases: 12. The CDR3 loop reads CASSRDSPRGAQYF. The DNA of the CDR3 is TGTGCCAGCAGTAGGGACAGTCCGAGAGGGGCCCAGTACTTC.

In this sample, this clonotype turned up many times. The chain recombines TRBV12-3 or TRBV12-4 with TRBJ2-3; D gene ambiguous. The ends were cut back, 2 bases at V and 6 bases at J, with 9 bases in the middle. This CDR3 is 13 amino acids long. CDR3 sequence reads: CASSLLSADTQYF. The CDR3 bases are TGTGCCAGCAGTTTACTTTCTGCCGATACGCAGTATTTT.

The rearrangement uses TRBV5-1 and TRBJ2-5; possibly TRBD1 for D (6 bases). The CDR3 length is 15 residues. V lost 0 bases to trimming and J lost 4 bases, with 13 bases between them. CDR1 and CDR2 from the germline V gene are SGHRS and YFSETQ. The CDR3 spells CASSLAVGGLETQYF. CDR3 bases: TGCGCCAGCAGCTTGGCCGTAGGGGGATTAGAGACCCAGTACTTC.

V gene TRBV6-1 combines with J gene TRBJ2-5, with D uncertain. V lost 5 bases and J lost 3, with 19 bases in between. This CDR3 is built from 16 residues. CDR1 and CDR2 from the germline V gene are MNHNS and SASEGT. The CDR3 sequence: CASSQPLWRGEETQYF. The CDR3 nucleotides read TGTGCCAGCAGTCAACCACTCTGGCGAGGTGAAGAGACCCAGTACTTC.

The J gene is TRBJ2-7, the V gene TRBV12-3 or TRBV12-4; unclear D gene. Trimming took 3 bases from V and 4 from J, leaving 10 bases between them. This CDR3 contains 13 residues. The CDR3 here is CASSFGQKYEQYF. Here the CDR3 DNA reads TGTGCCAGCAGTTTTGGGCAGAAATACGAGCAGTACTTC.

This clonotype was detected many times. CDR3 loop: CASSFPPFGGGGTGELFF. CDR3 bases: TGTGCCAGCAGTTTCCCCCCGTTTGGCGGAGGGGGCACCGGGGAGCTGTTTTTT. The chain has TRBV6-2 or TRBV6-3 and TRBJ2-2; D tentatively fits TRBD1 or TRBD2 (6 bases each). V lost 4 bases and J lost 4, with 22 bases in between. Looked up from germline, CDR1 is MNHEY and CDR2 is SVGEGT. CDR3 size: 18 residues.

This clonotype was detected many times. This chain uses TRBV3-1 with TRBJ1-2; D not certain. CDR1 and CDR2 from the germline V gene are LGHDT and YNNKEL (reference sequence). V shed 1 base and J shed 6 bases, with 6 bases lying between them. The CDR3 has 12 amino acids. CDR3 bases: TGTGCCAGCAGCCAAGCGGGGAATGGCTACACCTTC. Translation gives CASSQAGNGYTF. The entire variable domain, with the rest obtained from reference TRBV3-1 and TRBJ1-2, is as follows: DTAVSQTPKYLVTQMGNDKSIKCEQNLGHDTMYWYKQDSKKFLKIMFSYNNKELIINETVPNRFSPKSPDKAHLNLHINSLELGDSAVYFCASSQAGNGYTFGSGTRLTVV.

As concerns this clonotype: A much bigger clone sits one base away, suggesting this may be a read error. The V and J genes are TRBV6-2 or TRBV6-3 and TRBJ1-1; no firm D call. The CDR3 length is 13 residues. CDR1 is MNHEY, CDR2 SVGEGT, per germline. V lost 7 bases to trimming and J lost 6 bases, with 15 bases between them. CDR3 loop: CASNRHGLAEAFF. In DNA, the CDR3 is TGTGCCAGCAACAGACATGGGTTGGCTGAAGCTTTCTTT.

The V gene is TRBV24-1, the J gene TRBJ2-6; D unresolved. There are 13 residues in the CDR3. Germline V gives CDR1 KGHDR, CDR2 SFDVKD. Trimming shortened V by 4 bases and J by 4 bases, and 4 bases separated the two germline ends. The DNA of the CDR3 is TGTGCCACCAGTGAGGACGGGGCCAACGTCCTGACTTTC. This gives the protein CATSEDGANVLTF.